These T cell receptor beta chains were read from a single sample in a study of healthy donors' naive CD4 and CD8 T cells. TCRdb recomputed calls from the reads with MiXCR, one row per CDR3 protein. The sample has about 200,000 distinct CDR3 sequences; about 74% are singletons. Sample: naive CD4+ and CD8+ T cells sorted from blood, pooled from several donors. The origin of the receptors is a pool of human donors in good health; the sample pools cells from several healthy donors. Both conserved end residues are part of each CDR3. The D gene is left open where the match is weak. Size is stated for part of the rows, as once, few or many counts, or as a class when the clone is expanded.

-	once	TRBJ2-5	TRBV29-1	CSVERDGGSETQYF	TGCAGCGTTGAAAGGGATGGGGGAAGCGAGACCCAGTACTTC
-	-	TRBJ2-3	TRBV19	CASSIDTVSTDTQYF	TGTGCCAGTAGTATCGACACGGTGAGCACAGATACGCAGTATTTT
TRBD2	-	TRBJ2-3	TRBV30	CAWSGLTSGVADTQYF	TGTGCCTGGAGTGGGTTGACTAGCGGGGTGGCAGATACGCAGTATTTT
-	-	TRBJ2-5	TRBV29-1	CSVERKREETQYF	TGCAGCGTTGAGAGGAAGAGAGAAGAGACCCAGTACTTC
-	-	TRBJ2-5	TRBV20-1	CSAMNSEETQYF	TGCAGTGCTATGAACAGCGAAGAGACCCAGTACTTC
TRBD1	-	TRBJ2-7	TRBV2	CASRPGQGWYEQYF	TGTGCCAGCAGACCTGGACAGGGGTGGTACGAGCAGTACTTC
TRBD2	-	TRBJ2-1	TRBV19	CASKEGLGSGEQFF	TGTGCCAGTAAGGAGGGACTAGGGTCCGGTGAGCAGTTCTTC
-	-	TRBJ1-1	TRBV29-1	CSVEQGGTEAFF	TGCAGCGTTGAACAGGGAGGGACTGAAGCTTTCTTT
-	-	TRBJ2-1	TRBV20-1	CSARTLRNEQFF	TGCAGTGCTAGAACCCTGAGGAATGAGCAGTTCTTC
-	-	TRBJ2-5	TRBV6-1	CASSEEEEGTQYF	TGTGCCAGCAGTGAAGAGGAGGAGGGGACCCAGTACTTC
-	-	TRBJ2-7	TRBV4-3	CASSEAYMYEQYF	TGCGCTAGCAGCGAAGCTTATATGTACGAGCAGTACTTC